The 20 T cell receptor beta chains in this list originate from one sample, sequenced in a study of technical replicates of blood from a few donors (dated by TCRdb to 2016 to 2017). Library construction relied on the immunoSEQ multiplex PCR assay. The table comes from immuneACCESS by way of TCRdb, which keeps in-frame sequences with V and J called. Part of the clones is missing from these tables; in studies checked, under half for an unresolved V gene and the rest for unknown reasons. This sample comprises 65,000 to 95,000 clones, 95% to 98% of them detected only once. Approximately 0.15% of the sample is taken by the ten largest. The specimen sequenced was T cells isolated from PBMCs. The source of these receptors is a human donor in good health.

The V and J genes are TRBV19 and TRBJ1-6, with D possibly matching TRBD1 (5 bases). Looked up from germline, CDR1 is LNHDA and CDR2 is SQIVND (reference sequence). V lost 6 bases and J lost 8, with 17 bases in between. The CDR3 is 15 residues long. CDR3 protein: CASRPPGEGYSPLHF. CDR3 DNA sequence: TGTGCCAGTAGGCCCCCGGGGGAAGGATATTCACCCCTCCACTTT. Full variable domain (rest looked up from reference TRBV19 and TRBJ1-6): DGGITQSPKYLFRKEGQNVTLSCEQNLNHDAMYWYRQDPGQGLRLIYYSQIVNDFQKGDIAEGYSVSREKKESFPLTVTSAQKNPTAFYLCASRPPGEGYSPLHFGNGTRLTVT.

The chain couples TRBV28 to TRBJ2-3, with 12 positions matching TRBD2. This CDR3 contains 16 residues. V gave up 7 bases and J gave up 2 bases; unmatched junction bases: 7. Germline CDR1 MDHEN, CDR2 SYDVKM. In DNA form, the CDR3 reads TGTGCCAGCAATGACCTAGCGGGAGGGAACACAGATACGCAGTATTTT. Protein: CASNDLAGGNTDTQYF.

The V and J genes are TRBV29-1 and TRBJ2-3, with 11 bases identical to TRBD1. V lost 1 base to trimming and J lost 5 bases; unmatched junction nucleotides: 5. CDR3 length equals 15 residues. The germline gives CDR1 SQVTM, CDR2 ANQGSEA. CDR3 protein: CSVEGTGGRGDTQYF. The DNA for the CDR3 is TGCAGCGTTGAAGGGACAGGGGGCCGAGGAGATACGCAGTATTTT.

The gene calls are TRBV11-2 and TRBJ2-7; possible D gene TRBD2, 5 bases. With 5 bases removed from V and 1 base from J, the gap between germline ends came to 12 bases. Germline CDR1 and CDR2: SGHAT and FQNNGV. This CDR3 contains 14 residues. The CDR3 nucleotides read TGTGCCAGCAGCCCGCCGACGGGGTCCTACGAGCAGTACTTC. This sequence encodes CASSPPTGSYEQYF.

V and J are TRBV2 and TRBJ2-2; D ambiguous. The CDR3 has 13 amino acids. Germline-derived CDR1 and CDR2 are SNHLY and FYNNEI. Trimming pared 5 bases from V and 7 bases from J, leaving 11 bases between. The CDR3 nucleotides read TGTGCCAGCAGTCTCAGGTGGTTCGGGGAGCTGTTTTTT. Translated: CASSLRWFGELFF.

This clone occurred once. V usage is TRBV28 and J usage is TRBJ2-2; 7 bases fit TRBD1. The junction had 8 bases not matched to a gene; V was cut back by 4 bases and J by 3 bases. This CDR3 is built from 16 residues. The V gene's germline CDR1 is MDHEN and CDR2 SYDVKM. Here the CDR3 DNA reads TGTGCCAGCAGTTCAACGTACAGGGGAGACACCGGGGAGCTGTTTTTT. It codes for CASSSTYRGDTGELFF.

The chain is built from TRBV6-4 and TRBJ2-1, with TRBD2 identical over 12 bases. The CDR3 length is 18 residues. Germline assignment: CDR1 MRHNA and CDR2 SNTAGT. With 4 bases clipped from V and 12 bases from J, the junction kept 19 bases outside the gene matches. CDR3 amino acids: CASSGPGGLAGGPVVQFF. CDR3 in DNA: TGTGCCAGCAGTGGCCCTGGTGGCCTAGCGGGAGGGCCGGTGGTGCAGTTCTTC.

The chain recombines TRBV28 with TRBJ1-2; possibly TRBD1 for D (5 bases). Looked up from germline, CDR1 is MDHEN and CDR2 is SYDVKM. There are 11 residues in the CDR3. The germline V and J ends were trimmed by 5 bases and 13 bases, with 14 bases remaining between them. CDR3 sequence: CASSTRVFSTF. DNA for the CDR3: TGTGCCAGCAGTACCAGGGTCTTCTCCACCTTC.

This chain connects TRBV4-1 to TRBJ2-7, with 7 bases identical to TRBD2. The germline V gene has CDR1 MGHRA and CDR2 YSYEKL. The V and J ends lost 6 bases and 4 bases, in that order; junction bases with no gene match: 15. The CDR3 totals 16 residues. CDR3 sequence (DNA): TGCGCCAGCAGTAATCATCTAGGGGAGGGCCGGTACGAGCAGTACTTC. Protein sequence: CASSNHLGEGRYEQYF.

V and J are TRBV7-9 and TRBJ1-2; TRBD1 agrees at 7 bases. This CDR3 contains 11 residues. In germline, CDR1 is SEHNR, CDR2 FQNEAQ (reference sequence). Trimming at V came to 8 bases and at J to 6 bases, leaving 3 bases not matched to a gene. CDR3 in DNA: TGTGCCAGCGACAGGGTCGATGGCTACACCTTC. Translated: CASDRVDGYTF.

This clone appeared a single time. The chain links TRBV2 to TRBJ1-2; the match to TRBD1 covers 8 bases. V was clipped by 7 bases and J by 4 bases; unmatched bases: 8. CDR3 length equals 14 residues. Germline values: CDR1 SNHLY, CDR2 FYNNEI. Here the CDR3 DNA reads TGTGCCAGCAATCCCTACGGGACAGGCTATGGCTACACCTTC. This codes for CASNPYGTGYGYTF.

The genes are TRBV7-2 and TRBJ1-1; D might be TRBD1 (6 bases). The germline gives CDR1 SGHTA, CDR2 FQGNSA. The V end was cut by 4 bases, the J end by 4 bases, with 13 bases between. The CDR3 length is 14 residues. The CDR3 sequence is CASSSGQFGTEAFF. The CDR3 nucleotides read TGTGCCAGCAGCTCTGGACAGTTCGGCACTGAAGCTTTCTTT.

The chain is built from TRBV7-9 and TRBJ2-1; the match to TRBD2 covers 9 bases. V was pared by 3 bases and J by 8 bases, with 11 bases of the junction left unmatched. The CDR3 spans 16 residues. CDR1 SEHNR and CDR2 FQNEAQ come from the germline V gene (reference sequence). CDR3 sequence (DNA): TGTGCCAGCAGCTTGGTATGGGCTAGCGGGAATTATGAGCAGTTCTTC. Amino acids: CASSLVWASGNYEQFF. The full variable domain, completed using reference TRBV7-9 and TRBJ2-1, is DTGVSQNPRHKITKRGQNVTFRCDPISEHNRLYWYRQTLGQGPEFLTYFQNEAQLEKSRLLSDRFSAERPKGSFSTLEIQRTEQGDSAMYLCASSLVWASGNYEQFFGPGTRLTVL.

This clone was recorded once. The chain recombines TRBV30 with TRBJ2-7; 7 bases line up with TRBD1. The CDR3 consists of 12 residues. V gave up 5 bases and J gave up 3 bases; unmatched junction bases: 4. Germline V gives CDR1 GTSNPN, CDR2 SVGIG (reference sequence). The CDR3 coding sequence is TGTGCCTGGGGGACAGAGCGCTACGAGCAGTACTTC. Amino acid sequence: CAWGTERYEQYF.

This clone was observed a single time. The chain carries TRBV11-2 and TRBJ2-7, with 8 nucleotides matching TRBD1. The J segment lost 6 bases and the V segment lost 0 bases, leaving 7 bases of the junction unmatched. CDR3 size: 15 residues. Germline lookup yields CDR1 SGHAT and CDR2 FQNNGV. The CDR3 DNA follows: TGTGCCAGCAGCTTAGATCTTGGCAGGGGGCGCGAGCAGTACTTC. This gives the protein CASSLDLGRGREQYF. The full variable domain, in which reference TRBV11-2 and TRBJ2-7 provide the parts outside the CDR3, is EAGVAQSPRYKIIEKRQSVAFWCNPISGHATLYWYQQILGQGPKLLIQFQNNGVVDDSQLPKDRFSAERLKGVDSTLKIQPAKLEDSAVYLCASSLDLGRGREQYFGPGTRLTVT.

This clone was recorded only once. This chain uses TRBV6-5 with TRBJ2-7; no clear D. Germline V gene data show CDR1 as MNHEY and CDR2 as SVGAGI. The V gene lost 2 bases and the J gene lost 6 bases, with 11 bases spanning the gap. The CDR3 length is 13 residues. The CDR3 sequence: CASSYPGLSEQYF. CDR3 nucleotide sequence: TGTGCCAGCAGTTACCCCGGGTTGTCCGAGCAGTACTTC.

This chain joins TRBV25-1 and TRBJ1-5, with 11 bases that match TRBD1. Germline CDR1 reads MGHDK; CDR2 reads SYGVNS. The CDR3 length is 15 residues. V lost 6 bases and J lost 7; bases outside the gene matches: 8. CDR3 region: CASSAAGQGAQPQHF. The DNA of the CDR3 is TGTGCCAGCAGCGCCGCTGGACAGGGGGCGCAGCCCCAGCATTTT.

The chain employs TRBV12-5 and TRBJ2-1; tentative D call: TRBD1 (6 bases). The CDR3 sequence is 16 residues long. V lost 4 bases and J lost 2, with 15 bases in between. CDR1 is LGHNT, CDR2 FRNRAP, per germline. DNA of the CDR3: TGTGCTAGTGGTTGGCGAACAGGGAACACCTACAATGAGCAGTTCTTC. It translates to CASGWRTGNTYNEQFF.

The CDR3 coding sequence is TGTGCCTGGAATACAGGGGGCGAGGCAGATACGCAGTATTTT. This encodes CAWNTGGEADTQYF. The chain joins TRBV30 to TRBJ2-3; 9 bases are shared with TRBD1. CDR1 is GTSNPN and CDR2 is SVGIG in the germline V gene (reference sequence). The length of the CDR3 is 14 residues. With V trimmed by 4 bases and J by 4 bases, 6 bases remained unmatched.

The V and J genes are TRBV5-1 and TRBJ2-3; no definite D call. This CDR3 contains 15 residues. The germline V gene encodes CDR1 SGHRS and CDR2 YFSETQ. Trimming pared 0 bases from V and 2 bases from J, leaving 10 bases between. CDR3 residues: CASSLGHRLTDTQYF. The CDR3 DNA reads as TGCGCCAGCAGCTTGGGGCACCGACTCACAGATACGCAGTATTTT.